Following are 13 T cell receptor beta chains from one sample sequenced in a study of OX40 agonist ivuxolimab in advanced cancers. This table comes from immunoSEQ multiplex PCR, and its TCRdb copy is limited to in-frame clones, with some not included. The sample has around 140,000 clones; 90% are singletons. Sequences were derived from CD4+ or CD8+ T cells sorted from blood, sampled in a trial of the OX40 agonist ivuxolimab. The origin of the receptors is an adult with an advanced solid tumor such as melanoma, head and neck, liver or kidney cancer.

The chain couples TRBV28 to TRBJ2-3, with unresolved D. Germline V gene sequence: CDR1 MDHEN, CDR2 SYDVKM. The ends were cut back, 2 bases at V and 3 bases at J, with 9 bases in the middle. The CDR3 has 14 amino acids. The CDR3: CASSLKSSTDTQYF. The CDR3 DNA reads TGTGCCAGCAGTTTAAAGAGTTCTACAGATACGCAGTATTTT.

This chain links TRBV12-5 with TRBJ2-5; D uncertain. The V end was cut by 1 base, the J end by 7 bases, with 10 bases between. CDR3 length equals 13 residues. The germline V gene has CDR1 LGHNT and CDR2 FRNRAP. This CDR3 reads CASGLAGLGTQYF. CDR3 in DNA: TGTGCTAGTGGTTTGGCCGGGTTGGGGACCCAGTACTTC.

The chain's CDR3 is CASSPTNHPDYEQYF. DNA of the CDR3: TGTGCCAGCAGCCCCACTAACCACCCTGACTACGAGCAGTACTTC. The rearrangement joins TRBV11-1 to TRBJ2-7; D not resolved. V was trimmed by 5 bases and J by 3 bases, leaving 17 bases between them. The germline gives CDR1 SGHAT, CDR2 FQDESV (reference sequence). The CDR3 is 15 amino acids.

The chain combines TRBV11-2 with TRBJ1-2; D remains ambiguous. Trimming removed 1 base from V and 3 bases from J, with 9 bases in between. The V gene's germline CDR1 is SGHAT and CDR2 FQNNGV. This CDR3 region has 14 residues. CDR3 sequence reads: CASSLGRADYGYTF. As DNA, the CDR3 is TGTGCCAGCAGCTTAGGGAGGGCAGACTATGGCTACACCTTC.

The V gene is TRBV9, the J gene TRBJ1-4, with D possibly TRBD1 on 5 matching bases. The CDR3 has 14 residues. Germline CDR1 reads SGDLS; CDR2 reads YYNGEE. V shed 3 bases and J shed 5 bases, with 11 bases lying between them. This chain's CDR3 is CASSAGTINEKLFF. The CDR3 DNA reads TGTGCCAGCAGCGCCGGGACCATCAATGAAAAACTGTTTTTT.

This chain joins TRBV5-1 and TRBJ2-2; no clear D. The ends were cut back, 3 bases at V and 0 bases at J, with 12 bases in the middle. This CDR3 has 16 residues. The V gene's germline CDR1 is SGHRS and CDR2 YFSETQ. CDR3 coding DNA: TGCGCCAGCAGCTCGGTGGCTTTCGCGAACACCGGGGAGCTGTTTTTT. This codes for CASSSVAFANTGELFF.

The rearrangement links TRBV28 to TRBJ1-5, with 10 bases that match TRBD1. The CDR3 has 13 amino acids. The J segment lost 11 bases and the V segment lost 7 bases, leaving 8 bases of the junction unmatched. Germline values: CDR1 MDHEN, CDR2 SYDVKM. This chain's CDR3 is CASKGTGATAQHF. The CDR3 DNA sequence: TGTGCCAGCAAGGGGACAGGGGCCACGGCCCAGCATTTT.

The chain has TRBV19 and TRBJ2-1; 10 bases map to TRBD2. The germline gives CDR1 LNHDA, CDR2 SQIVND (reference sequence). Trimming took 8 bases from V and 3 from J; bases not matched to a gene: 4. This CDR3 contains 14 residues. Written as DNA, the CDR3 is TGTGCCAGTGGACTAGCGGCAGACTACAATGAGCAGTTCTTC. Its translation: CASGLAADYNEQFF. The variable domain in full, completed from reference TRBV19 and TRBJ2-1, reads DGGITQSPKYLFRKEGQNVTLSCEQNLNHDAMYWYRQDPGQGLRLIYYSQIVNDFQKGDIAEGYSVSREKKESFPLTVTSAQKNPTAFYLCASGLAADYNEQFFGPGTRLTVL.

The chain couples TRBV28 to TRBJ2-5; 7 positions match TRBD1. Germline CDR1 and CDR2: MDHEN and SYDVKM. This CDR3 has 17 amino acids. With 6 bases clipped from V and 2 bases from J, the junction kept 15 bases outside the gene matches. CDR3: CASSPTFGTVGQETQYF. As DNA, the CDR3 is TGTGCCAGCAGCCCCACTTTTGGGACAGTAGGGCAAGAGACCCAGTACTTC.

CDR3 nucleotides: TGTGCCAGCAGTTTTGGAGGGGTCTACGAGCAGTACTTC. It specifies CASSFGGVYEQYF. The V gene is TRBV28, the J gene TRBJ2-7; D is possibly TRBD2 (6 bases). The germline V and J ends were trimmed by 3 bases and 3 bases, with 9 bases remaining between them. There are 13 residues in the CDR3. CDR1 MDHEN and CDR2 SYDVKM come from the germline V gene.

The rearrangement joins TRBV9 to TRBJ2-3, with D possibly being TRBD1 (6 bases). The germline CDR1 and CDR2 sequences are SGDLS and YYNGEE. CDR3 length: 14 amino acids. The V gene lost 0 bases and the J gene lost 7 bases, with 12 bases spanning the gap. The CDR3 spells CASSVDRDTHTQYF. The CDR3 DNA sequence: TGTGCCAGCAGCGTAGACAGGGACACCCATACGCAGTATTTT.

The V and J genes are TRBV19 and TRBJ2-2; 8 bases align to TRBD2. CDR3 length: 17 amino acids. Germline CDR1 and CDR2: LNHDA and SQIVND (reference sequence). The trim removed 3 bases at V and 4 bases at J, leaving 10 bases unmatched. In nucleotides, the CDR3 is TGTGCCAGTAGTATCCTCTGGCGGGGGGTGAGCACCGGGGAGCTGTTTTTT. It specifies CASSILWRGVSTGELFF.

V gene TRBV28 combines with J gene TRBJ2-1; the D is unclear. The CDR3 runs 11 residues. Deletions cut 8 bases from V and 7 bases from J, with 9 bases between. Germline V gives CDR1 MDHEN, CDR2 SYDVKM. The CDR3 sequence is CASPNGNEQFF. As DNA, the CDR3 is TGTGCCAGCCCCAACGGGAATGAGCAGTTCTTC. Variable domain in full (rest from reference TRBV28 and TRBJ2-1): DVKVTQSSRYLVKRTGEKVFLECVQDMDHENMFWYRQDPGLGLRLIYFSYDVKMKEKGDIPEGYSVSREKKERFSLILESASTNQTSMYLCASPNGNEQFFGPGTRLTVL.